The clone carrying this T cell receptor beta chain was observed at least ten times. Its specificity is not known. The data originate from a study of human T cells and chemical hapten exposure. Time point described: patch test 2, 6 weeks after DPC sensitization. Treatment described: therapeutic diphenylcyclopropenone sensitization with weekly scalp DPC. Blood draws came first, before each patch test. Donors were 18 to 70-year-old alopecia patients suitable for DPC. Regarding the study as a whole: Positively correlated with patch test score were the counts of PT1 expanded TCRs. Following DPC sensitization, TCRs present above 1 in 1000 frequency showed no change.

V dropped 8 bases and J dropped 4 bases, with 4 bases sitting between them. The CDR3 length is 10 residues. Per the germline V gene, CDR1 is MNHNY and CDR2 is SVGAGI (reference sequence). TCRdb re-called the RACE reads with MiXCR, one entry per CDR3 protein. Here the sample spans some 82,000 distinct CDR3 sequences, 6.6% being singletons. The chain couples TRBV6-6 to TRBJ2-3; D is unclear. This sequence originates from a woman in her 30s with alopecia areata. Some clones in this sample may be carry-over from other donors' samples. Sequenced here: whole blood, sampled in connection with sensitization to the hapten diphenylcyclopropenone (DPC). The CDR3 DNA is TGTGCCAGCGGACCAGATACGCAGTATTTT. Residues: CASGPDTQYF.